This TCR beta chain was found in a study of T cell responses to AZD1222 COVID-19 vaccine. Concerning this clone: Its target is unknown.

Generated by immunoSEQ multiplex PCR, the TCRdb table keeps only in-frame clones and is missing some. The repertoire holds roughly 80,000 clones, with around 93% as singletons. Study findings and constraints: The donor group comprised mostly white British people and more females; the analysis possibly underestimated clonal diversity.

Specimen: peripheral blood, collected 28 days after the second AZD1222 dose. The source of this sequence is an adult who received the AZD1222 COVID-19 vaccine.

Here the CDR3 reads CASSLAVISYEQYF. The CDR3 bases are TGTGCCAGCAGCTTAGCTGTCATCTCCTACGAGCAGTACTTC. The genes are TRBV7-2 and TRBJ2-7; no clear D gene. This CDR3 spans 14 amino acids. Trimming stripped 0 bases from V and 0 bases from J, with 6 bases between. CDR1 SGHTA and CDR2 FQGNSA come from the germline V gene.